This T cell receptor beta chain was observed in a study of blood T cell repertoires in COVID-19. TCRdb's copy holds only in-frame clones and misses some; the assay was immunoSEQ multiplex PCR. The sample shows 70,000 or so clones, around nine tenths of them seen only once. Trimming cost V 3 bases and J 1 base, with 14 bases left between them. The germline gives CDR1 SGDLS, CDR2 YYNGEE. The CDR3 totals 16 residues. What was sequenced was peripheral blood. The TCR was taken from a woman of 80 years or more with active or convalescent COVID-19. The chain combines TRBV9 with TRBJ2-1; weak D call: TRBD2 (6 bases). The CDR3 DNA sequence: TGTGCCAGCAGCGGCGGGACGGGCCGATCCTACAATGAGCAGTTCTTC. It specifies CASSGGTGRSYNEQFF.